Here is one TCR beta chain with its context. This clone was observed a single time. Its antigen target is currently unknown. No quality values exist for individual bases; no much larger clone is one base distant. For sequencing of the TCRbeta CDR3 region, genomic DNA was extracted from the sorted cells. TCRbeta CDR3 regions were sequenced using the immunoSEQ Assay. Here the immuneACCESS table is served through TCRdb, limited to in-frame sequences with V and J called. Missing clones are a known gap in these copies; in checked studies unresolved V genes cover under half, and the rest lacks a known reason. Recorded for this sample are about 58,000 clones; around nine tenths of them occurred a single time. Approximately 3.5% of the sample goes to the ten largest clones. This record comes from a study of OX40 agonist ivuxolimab in advanced cancers. At the level of the whole study: The costimulatory receptor OX40 (CD134) was targeted by ivuxolimab, a fully human IgG2 agonistic monoclonal antibody. Intravenous ivuxolimab was administered to patients every 2 weeks at six dose levels: 0.01, 0.1, 0.3, 1.5, 3 and 10 mg/kg. Of the approximately 53 patients in dose escalation, about 20 had hepatocellular carcinoma, about 15 had melanoma, 9 had renal cell carcinoma and 9 had head and neck cancer. A male proportion of roughly 80% and a mean age of about 60 years, ranging from roughly 23 to 90, were recorded for the dose-escalation cohort. Prior anti-PD-1, anti-PD-L1 or anti-CTLA-4 therapy was permitted, and checkpoint inhibitors had been received by about 44% of dose-escalation patients. Partial responses occurred in three dose-escalation patients, of whom one had hepatocellular carcinoma and two had cutaneous melanoma. The purpose of peripheral TCRbeta sequencing was to test whether ivuxolimab changed TCR sequence diversity and led to clonal T-cell expansion. The paper reports the monotherapy dose-escalation portion (N = 52 patients) of the phase I ivuxolimab trial.

The trial excluded patients who had a history of autoimmune disease or were on systemic immunosuppression. Peripheral blood for TCR sequencing was drawn from every dose cohort at baseline, at cycle 4 day 1 and at cycle 7 day 1. Samples came from an open-label, multicenter, first-in-human phase I dose-escalation trial of ivuxolimab. Adults with locally advanced or metastatic head and neck squamous cell, hepatocellular, melanoma or renal cell carcinoma were enrolled in the trial. Before TCR sequencing, CD4+ and CD8+ T cells were separately sorted from peripheral blood. The germline ends are 5 bases apart after V is trimmed by 2 bases and J by 0 bases. Reading from cysteine to phenylalanine, the CDR3 counts 14 amino acids. Of the read, only the CDR3 DNA is kept; its 42 bases are in frame from base 1. The germline V gene specifies KGHSH as CDR1 and LQKENI as CDR2. The study at large found these results: Low levels of normalized T-cell clonal expansion were also seen in some nonresponding patients. After ivuxolimab, CD8+ T cells had more expanded clones than CD4+ T cells on average. In the 0.1-3.0 mg/kg groups, partial responders had among the lowest normalized peripheral clonal expansion, particularly in CD8+ T cells. Clonal expansion of both CD4+ and CD8+ blood T cells was observed from baseline to week 6 at doses 0.1 to 3.0 mg/kg. The antigen specificity of the peripheral T cells that underwent clonal expansion was not determined.

This TCR was sampled from an adult with an advanced solid tumor such as melanoma, head and neck, liver or kidney cancer. Sequenced material: CD4+ or CD8+ T cells sorted from blood, taken in a trial of the OX40 agonist ivuxolimab. The rearranged segments are TRBV18 and TRBJ1-3; the D gene is not confidently resolved. The CDR3 loop reads CASSPVNSGNTIYF. The DNA reads as follows: TGTGCCAGCTCACCAGTAAACTCTGGAAACACCATATATTTT.